What follows is one T cell receptor (beta chain) and its context. This specimen comes from a study of blood T cell repertoires in COVID-19. Study summary: Some COVID-19 samples were acute and others convalescent; all came from the United States, Italy and Spain. Sample material is recorded as cDNA or gDNA derived from T cells, B-cell-depleted T cells, or PBMCs.

As handled by the study authors: Reference gene primers were amplified, and this amplification served to estimate nucleated cell counts. The protocol was immunoSEQ multiplex PCR, while the TCRdb copy is restricted to in-frame clones and leaves out a portion. V and J calls plus clone size are reproduced from that table; the DNA served to infer D and trimming. The data show hundreds of thousands of clones, about 85% seen once. Germline V CDR1 and CDR2: SGHRS, YFSETQ. V was clipped by 4 bases and J by 1 base, with 11 bases between them. CDR3 length: 14 residues. The sequence was collected from a man aged 35 to 55 with acute or convalescent COVID-19. Sequencing was performed on peripheral blood. The chain employs TRBV5-1 and TRBJ1-1; D uncertain. The CDR3 here is CASSPLGPNTEAFF. CDR3 coding DNA: TGCGCCAGCAGCCCCCTTGGCCCGAACACTGAAGCTTTCTTT.